A selection of T cell receptor beta chains follows, all from one sample in a study of blood T cell repertoires in COVID-19. Produced via immunoSEQ multiplex PCR; TCRdb's table is partial and in-frame only. The repertoire has roughly 200,000 clones, 70% to 90% of them found once; the top ten carry approximately 11%. Specimen: peripheral blood. The origin of the receptors is a human donor with active or convalescent COVID-19. The donor label of this sample is uncertain. Both conserved end residues are part of each CDR3. D genes are given only for firm matches. Rows give clone size only sometimes, using once, few, many, or a class for an expanded clone.

cdr3_nt	cdr3_aa	j_call	clone_size	d_call	v_call
TGTGCCAGCAGCTTAGATAGCGGGAGGGCTTCTGACGAGCAGTACTTC	CASSLDSGRASDEQYF	TRBJ2-7	NA	TRBD2	TRBV7-6
TGCGCCAGCAGCTCGTTTAGCGGCCTAAGCACAGATACGCAGTATTTT	CASSSFSGLSTDTQYF	TRBJ2-3	few	NA	TRBV5-1
TGTGCCAGCAGTCGGTTTCCTCCGGGACAGAACCGGGGAGGAAACACCATATATTTT	CASSRFPPGQNRGGNTIYF	TRBJ1-3	once	TRBD1	TRBV3-1/TRBV3-2
TGTGCCAGCAGCGCCCCCGGGACAGGGGAGCAGTTCTTC	CASSAPGTGEQFF	TRBJ2-1	few	TRBD1	TRBV7-3
TGCGCCAGCAGCTTGACCGGACAGGGCAATCAGCCCCAGCATTTT	CASSLTGQGNQPQHF	TRBJ1-5	NA	TRBD1	TRBV5-1
TGTGCCAGCTCACCTGGGGCGAGTTCCTACGAGCAGTACTTC	CASSPGASSYEQYF	TRBJ2-7	NA	NA	TRBV18
TGTGCCTGGAGTTGGGGGCGGAGCACAGATACGCAGTATTTT	CAWSWGRSTDTQYF	TRBJ2-3	NA	NA	TRBV30
TGTGCCAGCAGCCAAGGAACAGGCTCTGGGGCCAACGTCCTGACTTTC	CASSQGTGSGANVLTF	TRBJ2-6	NA	NA	TRBV3-1/TRBV3-2
TGTGCCAGCAGCCCGCGACTAGCGGGGAATCAAGAGACCCAGTACTTC	CASSPRLAGNQETQYF	TRBJ2-5	NA	TRBD2	TRBV13
TGTGCCAGCAGCCAAGCAGGGGGCAATCAGCCCCAGCATTTT	CASSQAGGNQPQHF	TRBJ1-5	NA	NA	TRBV3-1/TRBV3-2
TGTGCCAGCTCACGGGACAGGGTCGGACAGCCCCAGCATTTT	CASSRDRVGQPQHF	TRBJ1-5	NA	TRBD1	TRBV18
TGTGCCAGCAGCCAAGGGACTAGCAATCGAGGGCATAGAGATACGCAGTATTTT	CASSQGTSNRGHRDTQYF	TRBJ2-3	NA	TRBD2	TRBV5-4
TGTGCCAGCAACGGGGACAGGAACTACGAGCAGTACTTC	CASNGDRNYEQYF	TRBJ2-7	NA	TRBD1	TRBV2
TGTGCCAGCGGGGAGGACGAGTTCTTC	CASGEDEFF	TRBJ2-1	NA	NA	TRBV9
TGTGCCAGCAGCTTCGGGACAGACTTCTCCTACGAGCAGTACTTC	CASSFGTDFSYEQYF	TRBJ2-7	once	TRBD1	TRBV5-8
TGTGCCAGCAGTGCCGGGACAGAGACAGATACGCAGTATTTT	CASSAGTETDTQYF	TRBJ2-3	NA	TRBD1	TRBV9
TGTGCCACCGGACTAGCGGGAGGCCACAATGAGCAGTTCTTC	CATGLAGGHNEQFF	TRBJ2-1	NA	TRBD2	TRBV19
TGTGCCAGCAGCTTAGTACTCTCGCCGTCCCAAGAGACCCAGTACTTC	CASSLVLSPSQETQYF	TRBJ2-5	NA	NA	TRBV11-2
TGTGCCAGTAGGAGACAGGGGCAAAGCAACACTGAAGCTTTCTTT	CASRRQGQSNTEAFF	TRBJ1-1	NA	TRBD1	TRBV19
TGTGCCAGCAGCTTGGAACAGGGAATGAACATTCAGTACTTC	CASSLEQGMNIQYF	TRBJ2-4	NA	NA	TRBV5-6
TGTGCCAGCAGCTTAGAGGGCAGGGACGAGCAGTACTTC	CASSLEGRDEQYF	TRBJ2-7	NA	NA	TRBV7-9
TGTGCCAGCAGCCCACTCCGGGGCAGCGGGCCAGATACGCAGTATTTT	CASSPLRGSGPDTQYF	TRBJ2-3	NA	NA	TRBV11-2
TGTGCCATCAAAACTTGGGAGGGGAACACTGAAGCTTTCTTT	CAIKTWEGNTEAFF	TRBJ1-1	NA	NA	TRBV10-3
TGTGCCAGTAGTAAGGGGGCTACAGGGGCAATCATTAGCAATCAGCCCCAGCATTTT	CASSKGATGAIISNQPQHF	TRBJ1-5	NA	TRBD1	TRBV19
TGCGCCAGCAGCTCGGCACGGACTAGCGGGGGAAGAGAGCAGTACTTC	CASSSARTSGGREQYF	TRBJ2-7	once	TRBD2	TRBV5-1
TGTGCCAGCAGCAAAAGGACTAAACTGGAAAGCGGGAGTAATTACAGCCAAGAGACCCAGTACTTC	CASSKRTKLESGSNYSQETQYF	TRBJ2-5	NA	NA	TRBV21-1
TGTGCCACCAGCATAGGACAGGGAGTCTACAATGAGCAGTTCTTC	CATSIGQGVYNEQFF	TRBJ2-1	NA	TRBD1	TRBV15
TGTGCCAGCAGCTTATCGGGGGGGGTCTACGAGCAGTACTTC	CASSLSGGVYEQYF	TRBJ2-7	NA	TRBD2	TRBV7-2
TGCGCCAGCAGCGCGACTGCAACTAATGAAAAACTGTTTTTT	CASSATATNEKLFF	TRBJ1-4	NA	NA	TRBV5-1
TGTGCCAGCAGTATCCCCCCGGGACAGACCCTCCTTCACTCCTATAATTCACCCCTCCACTTT	CASSIPPGQTLLHSYNSPLHF	TRBJ1-6	NA	TRBD1	TRBV28
TGTGCCAGTTCCCAGGGGGGTAGCCAGAGCTCCTACGAGCAGTACTTC	CASSQGGSQSSYEQYF	TRBJ2-7	NA	NA	TRBV19
TGCGCCAGCAGCTTGGGGGGGACTAGCGGGGTCAATTCCCAAGAGACCCAGTACTTC	CASSLGGTSGVNSQETQYF	TRBJ2-5	once	TRBD2	TRBV5-1
TGTGCCAGCAGCTTAGGGGACAGAGTTTCCTACGAGCAGTACTTC	CASSLGDRVSYEQYF	TRBJ2-7	once	TRBD1	TRBV7-9
TGTGCCAGCAGCTTGCGGGGGACAGTCAACACTGAAGCTTTCTTT	CASSLRGTVNTEAFF	TRBJ1-1	NA	TRBD1	TRBV5-6
TGCGCCAGCAGCTTACAGGGAGACACCGGGGAGCTGTTTTTT	CASSLQGDTGELFF	TRBJ2-2	NA	NA	TRBV5-1
TGTGCCAGCAGTTTATCGAAGCGGGGGGGCATGTATGAGCAGTTCTTC	CASSLSKRGGMYEQFF	TRBJ2-1	NA	TRBD2	TRBV27
TGTGCCAGCAGCTTTCTGGGTCGGGGGGGTCATACGCAGTATTTT	CASSFLGRGGHTQYF	TRBJ2-3	NA	TRBD2	TRBV13
TGTGCCAGCAGGAGGCTCGACACTGAAGCTTTCTTT	CASRRLDTEAFF	TRBJ1-1	few	NA	TRBV28
TGTGCCAGCAGCCCGATCCTAGCGTCTAGCACAGATACGCAGTATTTT	CASSPILASSTDTQYF	TRBJ2-3	NA	NA	TRBV7-9
TGTGCCAGCAGTGAAGCGTCGTTAGGAGGTTCACCCCTCCACTTT	CASSEASLGGSPLHF	TRBJ1-6	NA	NA	TRBV2
TGTGCCGGCGGGACAGCGATCGATCAGCCCCAGCATTTT	CAGGTAIDQPQHF	TRBJ1-5	NA	TRBD1	TRBV2
TGTGCCAGCAGACCCCTAGCGGGAGGTCAGTATTTT	CASRPLAGGQYF	TRBJ2-3	NA	TRBD2	TRBV12-3/TRBV12-4
TGTGCCAGCAGCTTGACGGGACAGGGAGGCTACGAGCAGTACTTC	CASSLTGQGGYEQYF	TRBJ2-7	NA	TRBD1	TRBV5-5
TGTGCCAGTGTTAGACAGGGGAGAACCGGGGAGCTGTTTTTT	CASVRQGRTGELFF	TRBJ2-2	NA	TRBD1	TRBV7-9
TGTGCCAGCAGTCCACAGGGCCTCCCTTTTGCTTCACCCCTCCACTTT	CASSPQGLPFASPLHF	TRBJ1-6	NA	NA	TRBV27
TGCGCCAGCAGTGAGGGGACTAGCGGGTACAATGAGCAGTTCTTC	CASSEGTSGYNEQFF	TRBJ2-1	NA	TRBD2	TRBV10-2
TGTGCCAGCAGTTTACCCGGTTATGGCTACACCTTC	CASSLPGYGYTF	TRBJ1-2	NA	NA	TRBV28
TGTGCCAGCAGCTTGGGAGAGGGCAGTTCGGCGAACACTGAAGCTTTCTTT	CASSLGEGSSANTEAFF	TRBJ1-1	NA	NA	TRBV5-6
TGTGCCAGCAGGACAACAGGGGGCTCCTACAATGAGCAGTTCTTC	CASRTTGGSYNEQFF	TRBJ2-1	NA	TRBD1	TRBV3-1/TRBV3-2
TGTGCCAGCAGTTACAATTCCTACGAGCAGTACTTC	CASSYNSYEQYF	TRBJ2-7	few	NA	TRBV12-3/TRBV12-4
TGTGCCAGCACTCTTGGGCAAGCAACAGATACGCAGTATTTT	CASTLGQATDTQYF	TRBJ2-3	NA	NA	TRBV7-3
TGTGCCAGCAGTAACCTAGCGGGGGCCTACAATGAGCAGTTCTTC	CASSNLAGAYNEQFF	TRBJ2-1	NA	TRBD2	TRBV6-4
TGTGCCAGCACGGAGGGACTGAACACTGAAGCTTTCTTT	CASTEGLNTEAFF	TRBJ1-1	once	NA	TRBV13